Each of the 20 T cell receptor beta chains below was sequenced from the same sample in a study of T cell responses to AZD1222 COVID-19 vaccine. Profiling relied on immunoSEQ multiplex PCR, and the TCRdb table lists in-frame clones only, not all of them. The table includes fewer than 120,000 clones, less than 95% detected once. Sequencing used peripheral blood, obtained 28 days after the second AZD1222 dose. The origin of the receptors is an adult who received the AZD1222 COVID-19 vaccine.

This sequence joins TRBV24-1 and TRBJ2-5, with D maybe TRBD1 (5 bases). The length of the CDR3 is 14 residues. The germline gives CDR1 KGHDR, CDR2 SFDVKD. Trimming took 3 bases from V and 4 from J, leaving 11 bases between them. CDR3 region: CATSDPGRGETQYF. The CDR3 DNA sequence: TGTGCCACCAGTGATCCAGGGCGAGGAGAGACCCAGTACTTC.

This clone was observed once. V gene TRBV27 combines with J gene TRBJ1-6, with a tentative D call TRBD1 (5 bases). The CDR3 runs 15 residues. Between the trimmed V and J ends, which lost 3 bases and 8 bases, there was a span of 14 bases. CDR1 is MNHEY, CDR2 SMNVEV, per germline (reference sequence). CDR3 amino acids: CASSLEGKVDSPLHF. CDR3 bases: TGTGCCAGCAGTTTGGAGGGGAAGGTAGATTCACCCCTCCACTTT.

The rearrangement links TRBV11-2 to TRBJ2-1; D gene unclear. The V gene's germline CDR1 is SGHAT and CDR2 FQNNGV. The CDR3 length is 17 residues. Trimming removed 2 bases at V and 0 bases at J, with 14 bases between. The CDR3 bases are TGTGCCAGCAGCTTATTAGGGCTAGAGAGCTCCTACAATGAGCAGTTCTTC. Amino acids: CASSLLGLESSYNEQFF.

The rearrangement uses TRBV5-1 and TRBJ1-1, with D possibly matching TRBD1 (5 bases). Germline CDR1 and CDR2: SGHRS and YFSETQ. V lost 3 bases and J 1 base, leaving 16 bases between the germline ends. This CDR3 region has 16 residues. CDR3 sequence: CASSSGTQGRNTEAFF. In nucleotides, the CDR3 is TGCGCCAGCAGCTCGGGGACCCAAGGGAGGAACACTGAAGCTTTCTTT.

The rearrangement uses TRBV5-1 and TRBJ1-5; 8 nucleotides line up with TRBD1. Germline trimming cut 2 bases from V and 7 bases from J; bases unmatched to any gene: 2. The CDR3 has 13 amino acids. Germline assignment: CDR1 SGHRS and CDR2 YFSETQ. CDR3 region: CASSFDRGQPQHF. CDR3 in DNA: TGCGCCAGCAGCTTTGACAGGGGCCAGCCCCAGCATTTT.

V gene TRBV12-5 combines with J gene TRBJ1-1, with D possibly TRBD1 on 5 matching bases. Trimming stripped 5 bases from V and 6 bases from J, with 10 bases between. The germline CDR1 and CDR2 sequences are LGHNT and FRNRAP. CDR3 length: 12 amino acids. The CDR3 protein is CASGHAGSEAFF. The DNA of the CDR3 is TGTGCTAGTGGTCACGCAGGGTCTGAAGCTTTCTTT.

The CDR3: CASSLVIDRSSYEQYF. The CDR3 coding sequence is TGTGCCAGCAGCTTGGTCATAGACAGGAGCTCCTACGAGCAGTACTTC. The chain combines TRBV5-6 with TRBJ2-7; weak D call: TRBD1 (6 bases). Germline CDR1 and CDR2: SGHDT and YYEEEE. The V gene lost 0 bases and the J gene lost 0 bases, with 13 bases spanning the gap. The CDR3 loop spans 16 amino acids. Full variable domain (missing parts from reference TRBV5-6 and TRBJ2-7): DAGVTQSPTHLIKTRGQQVTLRCSPKSGHDTVSWYQQALGQGPQFIFQYYEEEERQRGNFPDRFSGHQFPNYSSELNVNALLLGDSALYLCASSLVIDRSSYEQYFGPGTRLTVT.

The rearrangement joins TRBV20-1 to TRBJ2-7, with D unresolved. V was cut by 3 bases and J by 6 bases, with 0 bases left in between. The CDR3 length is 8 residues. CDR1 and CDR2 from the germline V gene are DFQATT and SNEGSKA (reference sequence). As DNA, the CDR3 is TGCAGTGCTAGCGAGCAGTACTTC. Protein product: CSASEQYF.

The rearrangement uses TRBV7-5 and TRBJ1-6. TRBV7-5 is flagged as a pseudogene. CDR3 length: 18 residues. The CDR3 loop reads CVRSLIVGVDLFDSPLHF. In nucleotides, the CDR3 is TGTGTCAGAAGCTTAATCGTCGGGGTCGATTTGTTTGATTCACCCCTCCACTTT.

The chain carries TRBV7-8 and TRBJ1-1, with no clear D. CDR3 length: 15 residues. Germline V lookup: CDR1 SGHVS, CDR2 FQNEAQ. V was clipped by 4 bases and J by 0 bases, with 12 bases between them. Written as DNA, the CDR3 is TGTGCCAGCAGCTCGGAATTGACCTTGAACACTGAAGCTTTCTTT. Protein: CASSSELTLNTEAFF.

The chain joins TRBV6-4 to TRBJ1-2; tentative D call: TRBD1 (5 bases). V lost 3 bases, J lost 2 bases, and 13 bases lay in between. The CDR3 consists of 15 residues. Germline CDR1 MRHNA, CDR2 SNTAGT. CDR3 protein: CASSESTVSNYGYTF. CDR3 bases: TGTGCCAGCAGTGAGTCGACAGTGTCCAACTATGGCTACACCTTC.

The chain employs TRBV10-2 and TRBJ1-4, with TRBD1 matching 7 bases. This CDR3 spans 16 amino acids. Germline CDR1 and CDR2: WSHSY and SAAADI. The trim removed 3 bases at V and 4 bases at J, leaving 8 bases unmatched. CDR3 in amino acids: CASSDPDRDGNEKLFF. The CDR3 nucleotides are TGCGCCAGCAGTGATCCCGACAGGGATGGTAATGAAAAACTGTTTTTT.

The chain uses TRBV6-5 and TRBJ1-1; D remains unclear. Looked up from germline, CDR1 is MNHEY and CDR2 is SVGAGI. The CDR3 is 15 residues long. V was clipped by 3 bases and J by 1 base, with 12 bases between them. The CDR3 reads CASSYRMRGNTEAFF. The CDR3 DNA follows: TGTGCCAGCAGTTATAGGATGCGTGGGAACACTGAAGCTTTCTTT.

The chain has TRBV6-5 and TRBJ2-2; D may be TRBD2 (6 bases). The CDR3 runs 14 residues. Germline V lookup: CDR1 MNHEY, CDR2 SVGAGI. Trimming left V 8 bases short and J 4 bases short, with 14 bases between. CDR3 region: CASGGDVGTGELFF. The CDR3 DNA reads TGTGCCAGCGGCGGGGACGTTGGCACCGGGGAGCTGTTTTTT.

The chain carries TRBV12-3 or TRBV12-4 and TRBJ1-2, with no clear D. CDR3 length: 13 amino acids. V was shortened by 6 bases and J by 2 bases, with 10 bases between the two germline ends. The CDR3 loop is CASSSLSNYGYTF. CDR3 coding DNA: TGTGCCAGCAGCTCCCTATCAAACTATGGCTACACCTTC.

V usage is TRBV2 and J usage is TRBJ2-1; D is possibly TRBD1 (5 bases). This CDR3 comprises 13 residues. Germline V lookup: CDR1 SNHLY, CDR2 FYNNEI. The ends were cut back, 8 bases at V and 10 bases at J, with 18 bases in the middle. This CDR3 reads CASPAQGRSEQFF. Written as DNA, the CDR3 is TGTGCCAGCCCGGCCCAGGGTCGGTCGGAGCAGTTCTTC. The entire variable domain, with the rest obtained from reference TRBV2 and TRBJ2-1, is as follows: EPEVTQTPSHQVTQMGQEVILRCVPISNHLYFYWYRQILGQKVEFLVSFYNNEISEKSEIFDDQFSVERPDGSNFTLKIRSTKLEDSAMYFCASPAQGRSEQFFGPGTRLTVL.

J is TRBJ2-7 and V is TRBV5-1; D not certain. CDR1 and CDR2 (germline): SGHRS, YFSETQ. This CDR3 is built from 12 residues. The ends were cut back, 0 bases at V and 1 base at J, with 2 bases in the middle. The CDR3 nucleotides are TGCGCCAGCAGCTTGGTTTCCTACGAGCAGTACTTC. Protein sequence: CASSLVSYEQYF.

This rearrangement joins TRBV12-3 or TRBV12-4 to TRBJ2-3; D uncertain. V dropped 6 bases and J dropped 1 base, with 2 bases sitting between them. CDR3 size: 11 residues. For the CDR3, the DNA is TGTGCCAGCAGCCGCACAGATACGCAGTATTTT. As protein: CASSRTDTQYF.

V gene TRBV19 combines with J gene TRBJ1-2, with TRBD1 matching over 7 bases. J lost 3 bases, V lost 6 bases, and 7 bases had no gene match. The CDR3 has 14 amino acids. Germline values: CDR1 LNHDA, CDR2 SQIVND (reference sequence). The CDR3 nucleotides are TGTGCCAGTAGGAGCCTCGGGACAGACTATGGCTACACCTTC. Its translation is CASRSLGTDYGYTF.

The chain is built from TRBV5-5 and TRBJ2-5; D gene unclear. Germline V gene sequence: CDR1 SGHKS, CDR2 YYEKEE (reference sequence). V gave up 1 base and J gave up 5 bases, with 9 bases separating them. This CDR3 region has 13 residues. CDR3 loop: CASSLPGSETQYF. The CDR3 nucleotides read TGTGCCAGCAGCTTGCCTGGGTCTGAGACCCAGTACTTC.